This T cell receptor beta chain was captured in a study of CD8 T cells in ankylosing spondylitis. TCRdb processed the 5' RACE reads anew with MiXCR; each CDR3 protein has one entry. In the table there are 190,000 or so distinct CDR3 sequences, roughly 13% of which are singletons. A few counts support this clonotype. The junction departs from germline at one end; a sequencing error may be responsible. The CDR3 runs to 16 residues. Per germline, CDR1 SGDLS and CDR2 YYNGEE. This rearrangement joins TRBV9 to TRBJ2-6; D not resolved. The sequenced sample consisted of blood, either unsorted or a sorted T cell fraction (not recorded which). The receptor was isolated from a male donor with ankylosing spondylitis or in good health (not recorded which). The CDR3, as DNA: TGTGCCAGCAGCCCAGGAAGCCTGTCTGAGGCCAACGTCCTGACTTTC. Translating gives CASSPGSLSEANVLTF.